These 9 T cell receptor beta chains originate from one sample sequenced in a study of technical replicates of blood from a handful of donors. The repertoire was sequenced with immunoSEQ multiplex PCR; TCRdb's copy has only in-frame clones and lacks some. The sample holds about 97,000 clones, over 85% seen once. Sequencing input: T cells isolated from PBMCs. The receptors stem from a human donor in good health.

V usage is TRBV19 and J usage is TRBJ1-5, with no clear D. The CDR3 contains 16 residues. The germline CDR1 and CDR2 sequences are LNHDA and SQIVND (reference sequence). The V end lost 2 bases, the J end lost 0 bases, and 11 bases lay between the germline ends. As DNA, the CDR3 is TGTGCCAGTAGTATATCTTTACAGTATAGCAATCAGCCCCAGCATTTT. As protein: CASSISLQYSNQPQHF.

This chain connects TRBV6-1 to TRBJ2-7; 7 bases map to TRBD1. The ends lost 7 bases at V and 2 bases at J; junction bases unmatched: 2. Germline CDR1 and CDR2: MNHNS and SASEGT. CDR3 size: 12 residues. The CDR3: CASTTGTYEQYF. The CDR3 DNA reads TGTGCCAGCACGACAGGGACCTACGAGCAGTACTTC.

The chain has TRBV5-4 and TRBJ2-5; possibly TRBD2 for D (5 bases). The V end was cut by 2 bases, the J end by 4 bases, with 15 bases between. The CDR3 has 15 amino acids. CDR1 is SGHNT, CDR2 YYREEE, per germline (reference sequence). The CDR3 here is CASSLTASLGETQYF. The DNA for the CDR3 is TGTGCCAGCAGCTTAACAGCTAGCTTGGGAGAGACCCAGTACTTC.

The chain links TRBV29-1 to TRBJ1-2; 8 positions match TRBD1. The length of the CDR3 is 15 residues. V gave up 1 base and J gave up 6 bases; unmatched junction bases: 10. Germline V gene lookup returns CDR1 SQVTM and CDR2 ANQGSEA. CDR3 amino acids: CSVEGRGQGVNGYTF. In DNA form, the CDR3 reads TGCAGCGTTGAAGGTAGAGGACAGGGTGTTAATGGCTACACCTTC.

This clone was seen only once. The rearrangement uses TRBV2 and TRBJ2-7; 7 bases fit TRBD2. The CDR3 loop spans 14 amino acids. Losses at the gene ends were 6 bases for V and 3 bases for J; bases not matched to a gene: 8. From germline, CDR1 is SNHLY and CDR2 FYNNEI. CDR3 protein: CASSPPGGLYEQYF. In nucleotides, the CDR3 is TGTGCCAGCAGCCCCCCGGGGGGACTCTACGAGCAGTACTTC.

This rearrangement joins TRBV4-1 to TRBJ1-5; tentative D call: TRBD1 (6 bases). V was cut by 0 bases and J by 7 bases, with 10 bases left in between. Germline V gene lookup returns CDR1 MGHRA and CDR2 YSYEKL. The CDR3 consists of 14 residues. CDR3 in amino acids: CASSQDSRGQPQHF. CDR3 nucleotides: TGCGCCAGCAGCCAAGATTCCAGGGGCCAGCCCCAGCATTTT.

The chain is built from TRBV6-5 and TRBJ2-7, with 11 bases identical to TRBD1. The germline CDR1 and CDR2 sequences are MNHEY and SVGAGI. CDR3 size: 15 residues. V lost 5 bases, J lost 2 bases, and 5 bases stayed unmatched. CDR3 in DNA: TGTGCCAGCAGTACGCCGGGACAGGGGGCCTACGAGCAGTACTTC. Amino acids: CASSTPGQGAYEQYF.

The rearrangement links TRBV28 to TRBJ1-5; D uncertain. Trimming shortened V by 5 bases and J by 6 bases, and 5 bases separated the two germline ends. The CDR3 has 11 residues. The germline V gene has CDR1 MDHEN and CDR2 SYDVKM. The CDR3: CASSTGQPQHF. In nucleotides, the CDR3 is TGTGCCAGCAGTACCGGTCAGCCCCAGCATTTT.

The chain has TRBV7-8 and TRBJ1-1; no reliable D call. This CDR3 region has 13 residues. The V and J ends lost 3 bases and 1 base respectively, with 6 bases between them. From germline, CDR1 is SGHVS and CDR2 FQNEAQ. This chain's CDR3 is CASSLYRNTEAFF. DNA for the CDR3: TGTGCCAGCAGCTTGTACAGGAACACTGAAGCTTTCTTT.